The sequence of this T cell receptor (beta chain) was determined in a study of blood T cell repertoires in COVID-19. The CDR3 totals 19 residues. Trimming took 1 base from V and 2 from J, leaving 24 bases between them. Germline V gene sequence: CDR1 SGHTA, CDR2 FQGNSA. Using immunoSEQ multiplex PCR, the repertoire was profiled, and TCRdb retains in-frame clones only, with some absent. The table lists about 100,000 clones, approximately 93% of them singletons. The clonotype was recovered from a man aged 45-60 years with active COVID-19. The chain uses TRBV7-2 and TRBJ2-7; D is perhaps TRBD2 (7 bases). Sequencing input: peripheral blood. The chain's CDR3 is CASSLVAGSGGGTTYEQYF. CDR3 bases: TGTGCCAGCAGCTTAGTGGCCGGAAGTGGGGGGGGGACAACCTACGAGCAGTACTTC.